These 27 T cell receptor beta chains were all obtained from the same sample, sequenced in a study of blood T cell repertoires in COVID-19. The repertoire was sequenced with immunoSEQ multiplex PCR; TCRdb's copy has only in-frame clones and lacks some. Of 490,000 or so clones detected, roughly 90% appear once; the ten largest clones hold 1.5% to 2%. Sequencing was done on a sample of PBMCs or T cells enriched from blood (not recorded which). All receptors derive from a woman in her thirties or forties who had recovered from COVID-19.

V usage is TRBV13 and J usage is TRBJ2-7, with 9 bases identical to TRBD2. The ends lost 5 bases at V and 0 bases at J; junction bases unmatched: 2. The CDR3 sequence is 14 residues long. Germline lookup yields CDR1 PRHDT and CDR2 FYEKMQ (reference sequence). This chain's CDR3 is CASSLAGSSYEQYF. In nucleotides, the CDR3 is TGTGCCAGCAGCCTAGCGGGAAGCTCCTACGAGCAGTACTTC.

This clone was found a few times. The V call is TRBV5-6, the J call TRBJ1-2, with 7 bases lining up with TRBD1. The CDR3 runs to 14 residues. Germline CDR1 and CDR2: SGHDT and YYEEEE. Trimming took 2 bases from V and 4 from J; bases not matched to a gene: 5. CDR3 DNA sequence: TGTGCCAGCAGCTTATTTTACAGGGGCTATGGCTACACCTTC. As protein: CASSLFYRGYGYTF.

The V and J genes are TRBV27 and TRBJ1-1; D not resolved. CDR1 and CDR2 from the germline V gene are MNHEY and SMNVEV (reference sequence). The V gene lost 3 bases and the J gene lost 1 base, with 15 bases spanning the gap. The CDR3 runs to 16 residues. The DNA for the CDR3 is TGTGCCAGCAGTTTTCTCGGTCGTCAGGAGAACACTGAAGCTTTCTTT. This translates into CASSFLGRQENTEAFF.

The rearrangement uses TRBV11-2 and TRBJ2-1; D is perhaps TRBD1 (5 bases). The V end was cut by 4 bases, the J end by 3 bases, with 7 bases between. Germline CDR1 reads SGHAT; CDR2 reads FQNNGV. The CDR3 sequence is 13 residues long. The CDR3 loop reads CASSSTVYNEQFF. In DNA form, the CDR3 reads TGTGCCAGCAGCTCGACAGTCTACAATGAGCAGTTCTTC.

The rearrangement uses TRBV19 and TRBJ1-4, with 7 bases matching TRBD1. This CDR3 has 14 residues. Trimming removed 9 bases from V and 5 bases from J; junction bases left unmatched: 9. The germline V gene encodes CDR1 LNHDA and CDR2 SQIVND (reference sequence). This CDR3 reads CASGKDRWNEKLFF. The CDR3 DNA is TGTGCCAGCGGGAAGGACAGGTGGAATGAAAAACTGTTTTTT.

The chain combines TRBV10-2 with TRBJ1-2; D is unresolved. This CDR3 spans 18 amino acids. Trimming removed 0 bases at V and 1 base at J, with 18 bases between. Germline CDR1 WSHSY, CDR2 SAAADI. The CDR3 coding sequence is TGCGCCAGCAGTGAGTCCTTTCTGACCCGGAGAGGTAACTATGGCTACACCTTC. Translation: CASSESFLTRRGNYGYTF.

The V and J genes are TRBV10-2 and TRBJ2-7; 11 bases agree with TRBD1. The ends lost 4 bases at V and 2 bases at J; junction bases unmatched: 7. Germline lookup yields CDR1 WSHSY and CDR2 SAAADI. The CDR3 consists of 16 residues. CDR3 residues: CASSVMTGQGAYEQYF. The CDR3, as DNA: TGCGCCAGCAGTGTTATGACGGGACAGGGGGCCTACGAGCAGTACTTC.

J is TRBJ1-1 and V is TRBV4-1; the D gene is possibly TRBD1 (6 bases). CDR1 MGHRA and CDR2 YSYEKL come from the germline V gene. The V gene lost 4 bases and the J gene lost 2 bases, with 29 bases spanning the gap. This CDR3 comprises 20 residues. Here the CDR3 DNA reads TGCGCCAGCAGCCTCGAATGGGTACGCGGGGGGCGCGCCGTAAACACTGAAGCTTTCTTT. Its protein product is CASSLEWVRGGRAVNTEAFF.

The chain has TRBV10-2 and TRBJ1-5; D remains ambiguous. V lost 8 bases and J lost 3, with 11 bases in between. In germline, CDR1 is WSHSY, CDR2 SAAADI. This CDR3 comprises 13 residues. DNA of the CDR3: TGCGCCAGCGTGGAGGAGGTCAATCAGCCCCAGCATTTT. Its translation is CASVEEVNQPQHF.

The chain uses TRBV25-1 and TRBJ2-7; TRBD1 might be the D (5 bases). This CDR3 has 13 amino acids. With 4 bases removed from V and 3 bases from J, the gap between germline ends came to 10 bases. Germline lookup yields CDR1 MGHDK and CDR2 SYGVNS. The CDR3 DNA sequence: TGTGCCAGCAGTGGTCAGGGTTTCTACGAGCAGTACTTC. Translated: CASSGQGFYEQYF.

This clone has just one count. This chain joins TRBV4-2 and TRBJ2-7, with 7 bases matching TRBD2. Losses at the gene ends were 0 bases for V and 0 bases for J; bases not matched to a gene: 14. CDR3 size: 19 residues. Germline V gives CDR1 LGHNA, CDR2 YNFKEQ. DNA for the CDR3: TGTGCCAGCAGCCAAGATCCGGGAGGTCCAGCAAGAATCTCCTACGAGCAGTACTTC. Translating it yields CASSQDPGGPARISYEQYF.

The J gene is TRBJ1-2, the V gene TRBV4-3; tentatively, D is TRBD1 (5 bases). The CDR3 has 14 residues. Germline loops: CDR1 LGHNA, CDR2 YSLEER. Trimming took off 1 base at V and 3 bases at J, with 9 bases between the two ends. The CDR3 DNA reads as TGCGCCAGCAGCCAAGGACAGCCGGACTATGGCTACACCTTC. Its protein is CASSQGQPDYGYTF.

This clone was observed once. This rearrangement joins TRBV27 to TRBJ2-3, with D possibly being TRBD1 (6 bases). Per germline, CDR1 MNHEY and CDR2 SMNVEV (reference sequence). V lost 6 bases and J 0 bases, leaving 28 bases between the germline ends. This CDR3 region has 20 residues. This CDR3 is CASSYNLVPGQYPSTDTQYF. The CDR3 nucleotides are TGTGCCAGCAGCTACAATCTGGTCCCAGGACAGTACCCTAGCACAGATACGCAGTATTTT.

V and J are TRBV10-3 and TRBJ2-7, with D maybe TRBD1 (5 bases). This CDR3 comprises 12 residues. The germline V and J ends were trimmed by 6 bases and 0 bases, with 6 bases remaining between them. CDR1 and CDR2 from the germline V gene are ENHRY and SYGVKD. The CDR3 spells CAIRDNSYEQYF. CDR3 coding DNA: TGTGCCATCAGGGACAACTCCTACGAGCAGTACTTC.

The CDR3 protein is CASSLDSGAYNEQFF. CDR3 nucleotide sequence: TGTGCCAGCAGCTTAGATAGCGGAGCCTACAATGAGCAGTTCTTC. This chain connects TRBV7-9 to TRBJ2-1; maybe TRBD2 (6 bases). Trimming pared 1 base from V and 2 bases from J, leaving 9 bases between. There are 15 residues in the CDR3. In germline, CDR1 is SEHNR, CDR2 FQNEAQ (reference sequence).

The CDR3 DNA is TGTGCCAGCCCCTCCTCCCCAGACAGGGGTGAGAACACTGAAGCTTTCTTT. Translating it yields CASPSSPDRGENTEAFF. This chain connects TRBV14 to TRBJ1-1, with 8 bases that match TRBD1. The CDR3 spans 17 residues. From germline, CDR1 is SGHDN and CDR2 FVKESK. The V segment lost 8 bases and the J segment 1 base; nucleotides outside the gene matches: 15.

The chain carries TRBV19 and TRBJ2-7, with 9 nucleotides matching TRBD1. Germline CDR1 LNHDA, CDR2 SQIVND (reference sequence). This CDR3 has 15 residues. Trimming removed 5 bases from V and 3 bases from J; junction bases left unmatched: 8. The CDR3, as DNA: TGTGCCAGTAGTCTCCCGGGACAGGGCTACTACGAGCAGTACTTC. Translating gives CASSLPGQGYYEQYF. Filled out from reference TRBV19 and TRBJ2-7, the complete variable domain reads DGGITQSPKYLFRKEGQNVTLSCEQNLNHDAMYWYRQDPGQGLRLIYYSQIVNDFQKGDIAEGYSVSREKKESFPLTVTSAQKNPTAFYLCASSLPGQGYYEQYFGPGTRLTVT.

The chain carries TRBV18 and TRBJ2-4; 12 bases are a match to TRBD2. Germline values: CDR1 KGHSH, CDR2 LQKENI. With 3 bases clipped from V and 2 bases from J, the junction kept 5 bases outside the gene matches. This CDR3 contains 17 residues. The DNA for the CDR3 is TGTGCCAGCTCACCTTTTGGACTAGCGGGATCCAAAAACATTCAGTACTTC. It is translated as CASSPFGLAGSKNIQYF.

This rearrangement joins TRBV7-7 to TRBJ2-1; 11 bases align to TRBD1. From germline, CDR1 is SSHAT and CDR2 FNYEAQ (reference sequence). J lost 4 bases, V lost 3 bases, and 11 bases had no gene match. The CDR3 is made up of 18 amino acids. This chain's CDR3 is CASSFGQGASGKYNEQFF. The CDR3 nucleotides are TGTGCCAGCAGCTTTGGACAGGGGGCAAGCGGGAAATACAATGAGCAGTTCTTC.

V is TRBV24-1 and J is TRBJ2-2, with a weak D call TRBD1 (5 bases). Germline V gene data show CDR1 as KGHDR and CDR2 as SFDVKD. The CDR3 runs to 17 residues. V was clipped by 3 bases and J by 0 bases, with 13 bases between them. CDR3 sequence: CATSDKQNRSNTGELFF. CDR3 nucleotides: TGTGCCACCAGTGATAAACAGAACAGGTCGAACACCGGGGAGCTGTTTTTT.

The chain uses TRBV7-9 and TRBJ1-2; D is perhaps TRBD1 (5 bases). V dropped 3 bases and J dropped 1 base, with 15 bases sitting between them. The CDR3 has 16 amino acids. Germline values: CDR1 SEHNR, CDR2 FQNEAQ (reference sequence). In nucleotides, the CDR3 is TGTGCCAGCAGCTTTGGGATCCCCGACAGTAACTATGGCTACACCTTC. Its translation: CASSFGIPDSNYGYTF.

This chain joins TRBV11-2 and TRBJ2-7; 10 bases are a match to TRBD1. Germline V lookup: CDR1 SGHAT, CDR2 FQNNGV. CDR3 size: 16 residues. Losses at the gene ends were 4 bases for V and 6 bases for J; bases not matched to a gene: 12. CDR3 DNA: TGTGCCAGCAGCTCTCCCCGGGACAGGGGTCCAAGCGAGCAGTACTTC. It specifies CASSSPRDRGPSEQYF.

The J gene is TRBJ1-1, the V gene TRBV6-5; D unclear. The CDR3 runs to 13 residues. Trimming cost V 6 bases and J 6 bases, with 14 bases left between them. Germline V CDR1 and CDR2: MNHEY, SVGAGI. CDR3 sequence: CASSPSRSSEAFF. The CDR3 DNA reads as TGTGCCAGCAGCCCGAGCAGGTCATCTGAAGCTTTCTTT.

The chain is built from TRBV7-9 and TRBJ1-2, with D unclear. Germline CDR1 is SEHNR and CDR2 is FQNEAQ (reference sequence). The CDR3 length is 12 residues. The ends were cut back, 1 base at V and 7 bases at J, with 7 bases in the middle. DNA for the CDR3: TGTGCCAGCAGCTTAGGGTTGCGTGGCTACACCTTC. Its protein is CASSLGLRGYTF.

V is TRBV18 and J is TRBJ1-1; the D is unclear. This CDR3 region has 14 residues. Germline loops: CDR1 KGHSH, CDR2 LQKENI. With 3 bases removed from V and 0 bases from J, the gap between germline ends came to 8 bases. This chain's CDR3 is CASSPAQLNTEAFF. The CDR3 region has the DNA TGTGCCAGCTCACCGGCACAGTTGAACACTGAAGCTTTCTTT.

The V and J genes are TRBV7-8 and TRBJ2-7; no firm D call. Trimming removed 1 base at V and 0 bases at J, with 13 bases between. Germline values: CDR1 SGHVS, CDR2 FQNEAQ. The CDR3 is 16 amino acids. The CDR3 protein is CASSLGVGGLSYEQYF. As DNA, the CDR3 is TGTGCCAGCAGCTTAGGAGTAGGCGGTCTCTCCTACGAGCAGTACTTC.

The V gene is TRBV4-1, the J gene TRBJ2-7; possibly TRBD1 for D (5 bases). The CDR3 consists of 14 residues. The V end lost 4 bases, the J end lost 2 bases, and 12 bases lay between the germline ends. Germline values: CDR1 MGHRA, CDR2 YSYEKL. The chain's CDR3 is CASSLGAATYEQYF. The CDR3 DNA reads TGCGCCAGCAGCCTAGGGGCAGCTACCTACGAGCAGTACTTC.